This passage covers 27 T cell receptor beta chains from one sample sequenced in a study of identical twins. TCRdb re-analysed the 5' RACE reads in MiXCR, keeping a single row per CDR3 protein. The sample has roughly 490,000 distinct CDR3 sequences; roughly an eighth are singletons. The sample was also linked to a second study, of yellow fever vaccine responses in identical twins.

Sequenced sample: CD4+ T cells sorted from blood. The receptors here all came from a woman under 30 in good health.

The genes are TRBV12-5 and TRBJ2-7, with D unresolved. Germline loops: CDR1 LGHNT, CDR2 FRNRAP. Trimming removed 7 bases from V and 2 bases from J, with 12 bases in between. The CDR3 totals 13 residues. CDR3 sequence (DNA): TGTGCTAGTGCCCTAGGGCTTCCCTACGAGCAGTACTTC. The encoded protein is CASALGLPYEQYF.

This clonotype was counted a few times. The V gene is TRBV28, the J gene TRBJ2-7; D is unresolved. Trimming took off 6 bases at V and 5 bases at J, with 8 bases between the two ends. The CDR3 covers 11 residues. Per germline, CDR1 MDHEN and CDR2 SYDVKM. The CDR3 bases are TGTGCCAGCAGCCCTCACCACGAGCAGTACTTC. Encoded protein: CASSPHHEQYF.

CDR3 protein: CSARATSGSYNEQFF. The CDR3, as DNA: TGCAGTGCTAGAGCAACTAGCGGCTCCTACAATGAGCAGTTCTTC. V is TRBV20-1 and J is TRBJ2-1; 8 bases fit TRBD2. V lost 1 base to trimming and J lost 0 bases; unmatched junction nucleotides: 2. The CDR3 totals 15 residues. Germline loops: CDR1 DFQATT, CDR2 SNEGSKA (reference sequence).

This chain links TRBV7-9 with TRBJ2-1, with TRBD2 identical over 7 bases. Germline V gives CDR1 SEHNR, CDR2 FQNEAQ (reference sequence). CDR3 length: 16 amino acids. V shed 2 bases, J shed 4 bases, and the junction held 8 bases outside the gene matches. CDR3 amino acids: CASSLSSGSIYNEQFF. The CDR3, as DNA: TGTGCCAGCAGCTTATCTAGCGGTAGTATTTACAATGAGCAGTTCTTC.

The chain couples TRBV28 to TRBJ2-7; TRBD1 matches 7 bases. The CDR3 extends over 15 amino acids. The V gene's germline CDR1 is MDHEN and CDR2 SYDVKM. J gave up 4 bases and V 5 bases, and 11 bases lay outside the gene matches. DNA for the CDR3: TGTGCCAGCAGTAAAATGGGACAGAGTACGTACGAGCAGTACTTC. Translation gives CASSKMGQSTYEQYF.

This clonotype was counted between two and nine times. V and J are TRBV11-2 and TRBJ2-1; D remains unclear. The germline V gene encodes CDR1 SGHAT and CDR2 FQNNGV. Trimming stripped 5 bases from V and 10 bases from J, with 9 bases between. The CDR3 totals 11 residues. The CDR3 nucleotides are TGTGCCAGCAGCCCCGGGCAGGAGCAGTTCTTC. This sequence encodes CASSPGQEQFF.

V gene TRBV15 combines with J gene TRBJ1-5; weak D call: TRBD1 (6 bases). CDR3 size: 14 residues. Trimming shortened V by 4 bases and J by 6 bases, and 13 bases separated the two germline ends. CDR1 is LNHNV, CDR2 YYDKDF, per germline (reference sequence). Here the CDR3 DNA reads TGTGCCACCAGCACTCAAGGGGGGAGTCAGCCCCAGCATTTT. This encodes CATSTQGGSQPQHF.

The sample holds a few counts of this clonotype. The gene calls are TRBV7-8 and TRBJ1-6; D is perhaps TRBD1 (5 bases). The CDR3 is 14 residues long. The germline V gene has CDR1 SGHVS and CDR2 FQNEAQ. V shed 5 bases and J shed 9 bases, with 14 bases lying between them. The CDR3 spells CASSLRVDGSPLHF. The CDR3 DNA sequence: TGTGCCAGCAGCCTCAGGGTAGATGGTTCACCCCTCCACTTT.

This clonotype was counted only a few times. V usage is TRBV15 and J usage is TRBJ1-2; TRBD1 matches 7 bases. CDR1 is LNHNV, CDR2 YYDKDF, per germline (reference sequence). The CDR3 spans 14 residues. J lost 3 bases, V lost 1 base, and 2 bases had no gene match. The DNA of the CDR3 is TGTGCCACCAGCAGAGGAGACAGGGACTATGGCTACACCTTC. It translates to CATSRGDRDYGYTF.

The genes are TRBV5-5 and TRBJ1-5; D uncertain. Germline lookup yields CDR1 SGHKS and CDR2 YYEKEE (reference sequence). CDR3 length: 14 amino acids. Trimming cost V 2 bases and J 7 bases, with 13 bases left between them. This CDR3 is CASSFLGPGQPQHF. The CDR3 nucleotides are TGTGCCAGCAGCTTCCTAGGGCCGGGACAGCCCCAGCATTTT.

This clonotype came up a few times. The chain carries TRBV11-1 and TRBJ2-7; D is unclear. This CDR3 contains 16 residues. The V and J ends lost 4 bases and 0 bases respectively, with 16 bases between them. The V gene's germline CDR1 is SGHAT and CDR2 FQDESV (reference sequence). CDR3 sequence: CASSYGIIESSYEQYF. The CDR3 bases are TGTGCCAGCAGCTATGGGATCATTGAGAGCTCCTACGAGCAGTACTTC. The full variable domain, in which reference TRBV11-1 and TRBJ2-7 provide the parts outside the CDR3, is EAEVAQSPRYKITEKSQAVAFWCDPISGHATLYWYRQILGQGPELLVQFQDESVVDDSQLPKDRFSAERLKGVDSTLKIQPAELGDSAMYLCASSYGIIESSYEQYFGPGTRLTVT.

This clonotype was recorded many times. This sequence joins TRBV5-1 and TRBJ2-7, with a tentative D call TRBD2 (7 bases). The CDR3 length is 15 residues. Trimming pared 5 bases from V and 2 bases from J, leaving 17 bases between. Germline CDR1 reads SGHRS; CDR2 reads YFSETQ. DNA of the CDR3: TGCGCCAGCAGATGGGGGCTAGCGGACGCCTACGAGCAGTACTTC. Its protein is CASRWGLADAYEQYF.

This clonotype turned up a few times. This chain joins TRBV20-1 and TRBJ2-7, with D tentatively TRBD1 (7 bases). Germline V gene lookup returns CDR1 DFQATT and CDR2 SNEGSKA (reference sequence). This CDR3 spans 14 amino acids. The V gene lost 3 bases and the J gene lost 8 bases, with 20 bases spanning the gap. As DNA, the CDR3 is TGCAGTGCTAGGGCGGGACAGCTATCCAGGAAGCAGTACTTC. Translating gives CSARAGQLSRKQYF.

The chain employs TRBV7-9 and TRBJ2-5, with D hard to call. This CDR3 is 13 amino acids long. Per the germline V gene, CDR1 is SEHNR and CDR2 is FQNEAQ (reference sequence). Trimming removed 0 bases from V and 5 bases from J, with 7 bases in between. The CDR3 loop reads CASSLAQSETQYF. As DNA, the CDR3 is TGTGCCAGCAGCTTAGCTCAGAGTGAGACCCAGTACTTC. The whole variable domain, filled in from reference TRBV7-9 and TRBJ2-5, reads DTGVSQNPRHKITKRGQNVTFRCDPISEHNRLYWYRQTLGQGPEFLTYFQNEAQLEKSRLLSDRFSAERPKGSFSTLEIQRTEQGDSAMYLCASSLAQSETQYFGPGTRLLVL.

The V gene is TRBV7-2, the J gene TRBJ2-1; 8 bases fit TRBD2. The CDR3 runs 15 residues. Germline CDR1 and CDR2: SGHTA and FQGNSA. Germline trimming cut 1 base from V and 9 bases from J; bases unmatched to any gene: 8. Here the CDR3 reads CASSLVGPAGGEQFF. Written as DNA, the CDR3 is TGTGCCAGCAGCTTAGTGGGACCCGCGGGAGGTGAGCAGTTCTTC.

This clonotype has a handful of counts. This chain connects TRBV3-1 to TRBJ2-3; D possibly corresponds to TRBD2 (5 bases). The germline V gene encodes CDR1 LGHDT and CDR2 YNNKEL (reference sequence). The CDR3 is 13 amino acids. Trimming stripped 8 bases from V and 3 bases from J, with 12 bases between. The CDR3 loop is CASRTPGTDTQYF. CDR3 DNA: TGTGCCAGCCGTACCCCGGGAACAGATACGCAGTATTTT.

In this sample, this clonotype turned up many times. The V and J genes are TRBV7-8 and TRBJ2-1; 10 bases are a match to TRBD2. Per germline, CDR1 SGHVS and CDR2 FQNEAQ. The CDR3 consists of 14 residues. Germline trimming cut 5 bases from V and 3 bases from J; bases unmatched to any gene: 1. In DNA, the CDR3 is TGTGCCAGCAGCCGGACTAGCGGCTACAATGAGCAGTTCTTC. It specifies CASSRTSGYNEQFF. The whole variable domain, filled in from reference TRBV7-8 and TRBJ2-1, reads GAGVSQSPRYKVAKRGQDVALRCDPISGHVSLFWYQQALGQGPEFLTYFQNEAQLDKSGLPSDRFFAERPEGSVSTLKIQRTQQEDSAVYLCASSRTSGYNEQFFGPGTRLTVL.

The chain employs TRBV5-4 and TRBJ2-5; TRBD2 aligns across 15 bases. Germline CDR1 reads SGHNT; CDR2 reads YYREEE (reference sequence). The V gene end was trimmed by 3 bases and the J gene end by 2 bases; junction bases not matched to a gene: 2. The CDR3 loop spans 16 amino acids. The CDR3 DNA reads TGTGCCAGCAGCTGGGGACTAGCGGGAGGACAAGAGACCCAGTACTTC. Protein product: CASSWGLAGGQETQYF. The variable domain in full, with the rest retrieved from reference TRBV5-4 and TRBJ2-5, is ETGVTQSPTHLIKTRGQQVTLRCSSQSGHNTVSWYQQALGQGPQFIFQYYREEENGRGNFPPRFSGLQFPNYSSELNVNALELDDSALYLCASSWGLAGGQETQYFGPGTRLLVL.

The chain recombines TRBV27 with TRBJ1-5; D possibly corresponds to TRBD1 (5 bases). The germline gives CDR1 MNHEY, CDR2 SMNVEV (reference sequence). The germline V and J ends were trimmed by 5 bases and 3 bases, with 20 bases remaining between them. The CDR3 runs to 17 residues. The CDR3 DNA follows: TGTGCCAGCAGTGGGGCCTCACTAGGCAGCAACAATCAGCCCCAGCATTTT. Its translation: CASSGASLGSNNQPQHF.

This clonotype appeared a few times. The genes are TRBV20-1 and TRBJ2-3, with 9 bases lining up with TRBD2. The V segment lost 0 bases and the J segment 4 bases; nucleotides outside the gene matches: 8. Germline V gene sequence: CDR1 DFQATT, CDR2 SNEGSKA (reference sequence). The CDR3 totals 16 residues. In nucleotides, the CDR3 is TGCAGTGCTAGAGATGCGCGGGAGGGAGTAGCAGATACGCAGTATTTT. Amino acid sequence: CSARDAREGVADTQYF.

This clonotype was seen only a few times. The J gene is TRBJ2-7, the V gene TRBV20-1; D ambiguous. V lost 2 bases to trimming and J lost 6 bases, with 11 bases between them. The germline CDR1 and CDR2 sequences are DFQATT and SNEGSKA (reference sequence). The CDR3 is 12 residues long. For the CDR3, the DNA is TGCAGTGCTAGAACTGACACGTCCGAGCAGTACTTC. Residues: CSARTDTSEQYF.

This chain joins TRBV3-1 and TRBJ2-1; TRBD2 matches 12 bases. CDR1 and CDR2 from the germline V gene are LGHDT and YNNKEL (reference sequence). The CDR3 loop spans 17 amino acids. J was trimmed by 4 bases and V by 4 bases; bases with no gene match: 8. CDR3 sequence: CASSPNKGTSGYNEQFF. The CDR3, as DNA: TGTGCCAGCAGCCCCAACAAAGGGACTAGCGGGTACAATGAGCAGTTCTTC.

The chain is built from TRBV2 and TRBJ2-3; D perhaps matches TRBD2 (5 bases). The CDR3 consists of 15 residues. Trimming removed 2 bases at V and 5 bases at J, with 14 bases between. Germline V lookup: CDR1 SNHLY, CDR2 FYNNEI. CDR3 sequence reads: CASSETGIEGDTQYF. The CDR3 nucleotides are TGTGCCAGCAGTGAAACCGGGATTGAAGGAGATACGCAGTATTTT.

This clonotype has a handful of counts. The CDR3: CASSPPTGGDYGYTF. The CDR3 DNA reads TGTGCCAGCAGCCCCCCGACGGGAGGGGACTATGGCTACACCTTC. The chain carries TRBV28 and TRBJ1-2; D might be TRBD1 (5 bases). V was clipped by 6 bases and J by 3 bases, with 17 bases between them. CDR1 MDHEN and CDR2 SYDVKM come from the germline V gene. The CDR3 length is 15 residues.

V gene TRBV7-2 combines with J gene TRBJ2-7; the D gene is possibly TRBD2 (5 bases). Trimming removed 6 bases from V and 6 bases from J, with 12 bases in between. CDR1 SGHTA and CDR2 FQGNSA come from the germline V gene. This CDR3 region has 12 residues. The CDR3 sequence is CASSTRSGEQYF. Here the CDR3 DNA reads TGTGCCAGCAGTACTAGATCCGGCGAGCAGTACTTC.

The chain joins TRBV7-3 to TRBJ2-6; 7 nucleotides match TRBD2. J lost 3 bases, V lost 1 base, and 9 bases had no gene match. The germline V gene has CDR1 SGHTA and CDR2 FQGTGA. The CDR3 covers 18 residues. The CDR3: CASSLSRTRGDGANVLTF. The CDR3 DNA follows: TGTGCCAGCAGCTTAAGTCGCACCCGGGGGGATGGGGCCAACGTCCTGACTTTC.

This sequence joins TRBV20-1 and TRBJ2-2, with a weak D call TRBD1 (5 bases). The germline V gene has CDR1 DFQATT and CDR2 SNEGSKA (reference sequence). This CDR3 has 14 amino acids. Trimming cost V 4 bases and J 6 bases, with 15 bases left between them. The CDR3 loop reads CSAIDSYSAGELFF. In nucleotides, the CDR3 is TGCAGTGCTATTGACAGTTACTCGGCCGGGGAGCTGTTTTTT.